The T cell receptor beta chain under discussion was sequenced for a study of glioma-infiltrating T cells after dendritic cell vaccination. Study context: Patients had newly diagnosed or recurrent glioblastoma and received dendritic cell vaccines.

The time point here: after dendritic cell vaccination, including at tumor progression/relapse. All glioblastoma patients lacked an isocitrate dehydrogenase mutation. PBMC sampling occurred before vaccination, two weeks after the third dose, and at progression. The method was immunoSEQ multiplex PCR; TCRdb's version includes in-frame clones alone and lacks a portion of them. The sample yields 85,000 or so clones, 85% seen once. Looked up from germline, CDR1 is SQVTM and CDR2 is ANQGSEA. The V end lost 5 bases, the J end lost 4 bases, and 9 bases lay between the germline ends. This CDR3 has 12 amino acids.

This material consisted of blood, taken after dendritic cell vaccination. The chain has TRBV29-1 and TRBJ1-3; D not resolved. This receptor was taken from a human donor with glioblastoma. CDR3 amino acids: CSVIEQGNTIYF. The DNA for the CDR3 is TGCAGCGTTATTGAACAGGGAAACACCATATATTTT.